The T cell receptor beta chain under discussion was sequenced for a study of Epstein–Barr virus B cells in breast cancer (TCRdb year 2021). Concerning the study at large: Control T cells were expanded by rapid expansion method with irradiated PBMC feeders, soluble OKT3 and IL-2 150 to 250 U/ml, collected roughly 9-13 days after stimulation. A single-patient case report examined whether EBV+ B cells infiltrating the tumor shape the T-cell receptor repertoire in triple-negative breast cancer. The paper's findings and limits, for the study overall: Since all data came from a single patient, described as a first proof of concept, generalization is limited.

Receptor amplification or capture employed 5' RACE. TCR libraries were constructed from RNA using the SMARTer Human TCR a/b Profiling Kit, with the full V(D)J regions of both alpha and beta chains captured. After amplification, the libraries were purified with AMPure XP beads and validated using the DNA 1000 Kit on an Agilent 2100 Bioanalyzer. The libraries were sequenced on an Illumina MiSeq using the 600-cycle v3 reagent kit, which produced 2 x 300 bp paired-end reads. Per the authors' processing: MiXCR and VDJTools were used to process the reads; non-productive clonotypes were removed, and clonotypes were merged by CDR3 amino acid sequence before frequencies were recalculated. CDR3 sequences were compared with the McPAS-TCR database with a Levenshtein distance of 1 allowed, and UpSet plots were created in R using UpSetR. The public reads were run again by TCRdb, first through fastp at Q25 and then through MiXCR, and only productive beta chains were kept. Entries are consolidated by CDR3 protein sequence, retaining the most common genes and DNA. The V and J calls here are based on TCRdb, not the publication. The sample yields approximately 2,000 distinct CDR3 sequences; 15% were counted once. About 30% of the sample rests with the top ten.

Using RNeasy Micro or Mini kits with on-column DNase digestion, RNA was isolated from about 1e5 to 1e6 cultured T cells and then assessed on an Agilent 2100 Bioanalyzer. This clonotype is considered medium-sized (0.01 to 0.1%). Its antigen specificity is not known. Base qualities are not provided; no much larger clone lies one nucleotide away. In the germline V gene, CDR1 corresponds to MNHNS and CDR2 to SASEGT. V gives up 6 bases and J gives up 2 bases, and the segment between their germline ends measures 16 bases. From the cysteine up to the phenylalanine, the CDR3 has a length of 15 residues. CDR3 DNA only is kept here, 45 bases in frame from base 1.

The receptor chain draws on TRBV6-1 and TRBJ2-5; the D gene identity is not certain. This receptor was identified in a middle-aged woman with triple-negative breast cancer. The sequenced sample consisted of tumor-infiltrating lymphocytes expanded in culture. The CDR3 is CASRGKSWEQETQYF. The bases are TGTGCCAGCAGGGGGAAAAGCTGGGAACAAGAGACCCAGTACTTC.